This record covers a single TCR beta chain. Measured with immunoSEQ multiplex PCR; TCRdb has only the in-frame clones, and not every one. Of approximately 140,000 clones listed, 85% to 90% are singletons. This specimen belongs to a study of blood T cell repertoires in COVID-19. Turning to the study itself: Sample material is recorded as cDNA or gDNA derived from T cells, B-cell-depleted T cells, or PBMCs.

The sequence was collected from a man aged 65 to 79 with active COVID-19. Material for sequencing was peripheral blood.

The CDR3 sequence is CASSVSRTGRNQPQHF. The CDR3 DNA sequence: TGTGCCAGCAGTGTTTCCCGGACAGGCCGTAATCAGCCCCAGCATTTT. This sequence joins TRBV6-1 and TRBJ1-5; 7 bases line up with TRBD1. V trimming: 4 bases; J trimming: 4 bases; junction bases outside the gene matches: 10. The CDR3 covers 16 residues. CDR1 and CDR2 (germline): MNHNS, SASEGT.